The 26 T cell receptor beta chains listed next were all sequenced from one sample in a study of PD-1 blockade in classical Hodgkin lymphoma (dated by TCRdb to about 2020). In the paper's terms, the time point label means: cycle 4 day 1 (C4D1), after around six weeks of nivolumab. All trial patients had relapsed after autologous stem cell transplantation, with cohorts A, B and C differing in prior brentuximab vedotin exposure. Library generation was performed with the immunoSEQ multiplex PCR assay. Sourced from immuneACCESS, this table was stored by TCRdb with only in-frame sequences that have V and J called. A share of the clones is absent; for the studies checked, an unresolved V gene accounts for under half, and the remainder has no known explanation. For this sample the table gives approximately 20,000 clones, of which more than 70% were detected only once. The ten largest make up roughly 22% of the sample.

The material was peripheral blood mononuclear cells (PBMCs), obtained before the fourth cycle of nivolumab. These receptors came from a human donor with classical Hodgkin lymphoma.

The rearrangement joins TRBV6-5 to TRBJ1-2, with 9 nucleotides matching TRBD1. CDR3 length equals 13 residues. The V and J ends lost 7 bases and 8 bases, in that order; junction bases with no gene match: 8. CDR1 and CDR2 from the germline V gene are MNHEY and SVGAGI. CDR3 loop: CASTPNTGGGYTF. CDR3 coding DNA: TGTGCCAGCACCCCAAACACAGGGGGCGGCTACACCTTC.

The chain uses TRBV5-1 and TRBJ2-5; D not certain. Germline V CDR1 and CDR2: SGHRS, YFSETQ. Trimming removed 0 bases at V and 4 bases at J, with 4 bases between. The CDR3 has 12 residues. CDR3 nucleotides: TGCGCCAGCAGCTTGGGGTTAGAGACCCAGTACTTC. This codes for CASSLGLETQYF.

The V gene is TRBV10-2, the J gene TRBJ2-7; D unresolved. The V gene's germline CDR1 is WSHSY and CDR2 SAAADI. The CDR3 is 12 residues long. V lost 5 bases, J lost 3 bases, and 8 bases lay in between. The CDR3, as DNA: TGCGCCAGCAGTTCCGAGAGCTACGAGCAGTACTTC. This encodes CASSSESYEQYF.

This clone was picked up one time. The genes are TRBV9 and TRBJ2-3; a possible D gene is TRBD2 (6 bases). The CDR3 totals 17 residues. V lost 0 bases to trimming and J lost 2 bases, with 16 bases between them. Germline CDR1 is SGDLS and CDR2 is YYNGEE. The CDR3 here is CASSVDSGHPVTDTQYF. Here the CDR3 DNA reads TGTGCCAGCAGCGTAGATAGCGGACACCCGGTCACAGATACGCAGTATTTT.

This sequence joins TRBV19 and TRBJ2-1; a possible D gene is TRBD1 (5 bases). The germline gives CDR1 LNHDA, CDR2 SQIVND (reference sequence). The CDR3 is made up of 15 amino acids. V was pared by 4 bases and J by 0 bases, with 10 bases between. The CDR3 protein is CASSSDSISYNEQFF. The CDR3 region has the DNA TGTGCCAGTAGTAGTGACAGTATCTCCTACAATGAGCAGTTCTTC. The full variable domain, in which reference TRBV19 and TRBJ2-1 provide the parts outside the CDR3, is DGGITQSPKYLFRKEGQNVTLSCEQNLNHDAMYWYRQDPGQGLRLIYYSQIVNDFQKGDIAEGYSVSREKKESFPLTVTSAQKNPTAFYLCASSSDSISYNEQFFGPGTRLTVL.

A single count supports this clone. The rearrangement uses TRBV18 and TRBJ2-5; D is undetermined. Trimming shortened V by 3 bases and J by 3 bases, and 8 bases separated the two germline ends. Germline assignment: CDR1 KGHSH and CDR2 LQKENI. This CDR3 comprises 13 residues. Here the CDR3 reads CASSPEKEETQYF. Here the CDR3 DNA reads TGTGCCAGCTCACCCGAAAAGGAAGAGACCCAGTACTTC.

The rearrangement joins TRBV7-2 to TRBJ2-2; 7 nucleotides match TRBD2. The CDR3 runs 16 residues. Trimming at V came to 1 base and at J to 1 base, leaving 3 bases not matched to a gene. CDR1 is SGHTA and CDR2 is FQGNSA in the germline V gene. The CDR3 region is CASSLVSGVNTGELFF. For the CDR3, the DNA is TGTGCCAGCAGCTTAGTAAGCGGGGTGAACACCGGGGAGCTGTTTTTT.

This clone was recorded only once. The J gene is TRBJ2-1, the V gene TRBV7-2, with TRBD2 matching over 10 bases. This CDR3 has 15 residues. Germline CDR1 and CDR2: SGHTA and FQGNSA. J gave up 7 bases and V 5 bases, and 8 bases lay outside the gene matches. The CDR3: CASSPTSGVGNEQFF. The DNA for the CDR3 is TGTGCCAGCAGCCCAACTAGCGGGGTAGGGAATGAGCAGTTCTTC.

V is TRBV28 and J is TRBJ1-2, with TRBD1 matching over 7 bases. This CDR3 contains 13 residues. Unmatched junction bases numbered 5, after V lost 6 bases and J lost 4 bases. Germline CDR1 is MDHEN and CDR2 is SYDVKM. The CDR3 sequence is CASSPDRVYGYTF. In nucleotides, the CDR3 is TGTGCCAGCAGCCCCGACAGGGTCTATGGCTACACCTTC.

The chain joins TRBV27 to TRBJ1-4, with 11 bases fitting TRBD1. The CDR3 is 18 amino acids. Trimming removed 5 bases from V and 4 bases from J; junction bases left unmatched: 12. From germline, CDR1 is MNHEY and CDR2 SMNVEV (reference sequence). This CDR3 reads CASSRTAGDRGFNEKLFF. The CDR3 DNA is TGTGCCAGCAGTCGGACCGCCGGGGACAGGGGGTTTAATGAAAAACTGTTTTTT.

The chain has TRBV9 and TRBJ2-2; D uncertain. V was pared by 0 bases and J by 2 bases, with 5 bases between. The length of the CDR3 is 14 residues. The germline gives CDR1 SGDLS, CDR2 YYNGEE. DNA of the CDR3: TGTGCCAGCAGCGTAGTTGACAACACCGGGGAGCTGTTTTTT. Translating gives CASSVVDNTGELFF.

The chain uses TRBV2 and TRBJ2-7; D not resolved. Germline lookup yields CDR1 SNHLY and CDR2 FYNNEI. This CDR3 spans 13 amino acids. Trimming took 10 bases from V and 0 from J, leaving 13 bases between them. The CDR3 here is CATEGQVSYEQYF. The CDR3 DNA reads TGTGCCACCGAAGGCCAGGTCTCCTACGAGCAGTACTTC.

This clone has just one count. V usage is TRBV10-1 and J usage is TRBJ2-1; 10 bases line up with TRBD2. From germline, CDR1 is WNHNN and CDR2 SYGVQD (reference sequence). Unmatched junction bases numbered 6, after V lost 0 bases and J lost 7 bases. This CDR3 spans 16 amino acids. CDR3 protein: CASSESKAAGGNEQFF. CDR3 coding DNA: TGCGCCAGCAGTGAGTCGAAGGCAGCGGGAGGGAATGAGCAGTTCTTC.

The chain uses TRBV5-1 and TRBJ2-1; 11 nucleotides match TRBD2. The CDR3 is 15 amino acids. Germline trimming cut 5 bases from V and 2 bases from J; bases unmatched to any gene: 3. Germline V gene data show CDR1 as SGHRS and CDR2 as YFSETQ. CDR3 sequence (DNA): TGCGCCAGCAGATCTAGCGGGGGGACCTACAATGAGCAGTTCTTC. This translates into CASRSSGGTYNEQFF.

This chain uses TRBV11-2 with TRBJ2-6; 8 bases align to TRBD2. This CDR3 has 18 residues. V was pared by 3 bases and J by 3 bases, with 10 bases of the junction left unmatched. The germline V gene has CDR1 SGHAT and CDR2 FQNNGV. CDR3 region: CASSFYGGGTFGANVLTF. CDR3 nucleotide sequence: TGTGCCAGCAGCTTTTATGGCGGGGGGACCTTTGGGGCCAACGTCCTGACTTTC.

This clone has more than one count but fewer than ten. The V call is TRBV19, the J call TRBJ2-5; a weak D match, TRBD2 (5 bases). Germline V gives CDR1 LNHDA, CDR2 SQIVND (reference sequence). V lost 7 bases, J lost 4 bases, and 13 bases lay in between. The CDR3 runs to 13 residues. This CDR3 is CASTPGWGETQYF. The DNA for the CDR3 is TGTGCCAGTACTCCGGGATGGGGAGAGACCCAGTACTTC.

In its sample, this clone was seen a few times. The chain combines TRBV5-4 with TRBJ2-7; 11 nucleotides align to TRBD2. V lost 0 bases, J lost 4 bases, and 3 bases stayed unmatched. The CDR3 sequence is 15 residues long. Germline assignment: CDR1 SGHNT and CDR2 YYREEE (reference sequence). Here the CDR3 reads CASSLEPSGRYEQYF. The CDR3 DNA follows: TGTGCCAGCAGCTTGGAGCCTAGCGGGAGGTACGAGCAGTACTTC.

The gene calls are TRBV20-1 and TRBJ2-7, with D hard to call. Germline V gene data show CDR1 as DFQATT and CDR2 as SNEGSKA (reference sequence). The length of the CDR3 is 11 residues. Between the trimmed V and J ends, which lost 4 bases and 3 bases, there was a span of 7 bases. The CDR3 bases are TGCAGTGCTACCGTAAACTACGAGCAGTACTTC. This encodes CSATVNYEQYF.

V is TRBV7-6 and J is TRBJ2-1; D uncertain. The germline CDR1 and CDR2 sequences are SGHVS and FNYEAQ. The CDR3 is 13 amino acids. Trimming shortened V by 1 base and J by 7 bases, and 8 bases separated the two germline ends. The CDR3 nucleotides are TGTGCCAGCAGCTTAGATGGGTCGAATGAGCAGTTCTTC. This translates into CASSLDGSNEQFF. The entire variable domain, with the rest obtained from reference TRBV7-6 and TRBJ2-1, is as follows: GAGVSQSPRYKVTKRGQDVALRCDPISGHVSLYWYRQALGQGPEFLTYFNYEAQQDKSGLPNDRFSAERPEGSISTLTIQRTEQRDSAMYRCASSLDGSNEQFFGPGTRLTVL.

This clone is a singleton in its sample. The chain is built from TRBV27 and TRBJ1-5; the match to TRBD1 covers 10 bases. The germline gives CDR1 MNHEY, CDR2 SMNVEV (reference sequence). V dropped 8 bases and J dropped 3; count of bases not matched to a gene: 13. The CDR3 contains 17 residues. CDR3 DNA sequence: TGTGCCAGCTCAAAGGGTCGGACAGGGGGATTCAATCAGCCCCAGCATTTT. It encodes CASSKGRTGGFNQPQHF.

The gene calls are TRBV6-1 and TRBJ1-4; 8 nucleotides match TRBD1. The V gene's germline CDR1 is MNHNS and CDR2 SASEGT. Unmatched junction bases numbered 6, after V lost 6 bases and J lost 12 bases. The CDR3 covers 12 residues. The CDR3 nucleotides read TGTGCCAGCAGGGGAGGACAGGGAGAACTGTTTTTT. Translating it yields CASRGGQGELFF.

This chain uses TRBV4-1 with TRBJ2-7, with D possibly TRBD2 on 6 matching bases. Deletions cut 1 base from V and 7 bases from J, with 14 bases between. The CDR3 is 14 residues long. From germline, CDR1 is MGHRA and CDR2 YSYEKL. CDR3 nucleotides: TGCGCCAGCAGCCAAGTCGGGGGAAAGGGAGAGCAGTACGTC. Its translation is CASSQVGGKGEQYV.

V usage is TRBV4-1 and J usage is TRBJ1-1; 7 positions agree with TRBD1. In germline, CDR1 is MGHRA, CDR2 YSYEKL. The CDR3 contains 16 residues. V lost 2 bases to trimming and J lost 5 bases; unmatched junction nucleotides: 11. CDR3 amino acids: CASSQILQGIGTEAFF. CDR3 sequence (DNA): TGCGCCAGCAGCCAAATATTACAGGGGATTGGAACTGAAGCTTTCTTT.

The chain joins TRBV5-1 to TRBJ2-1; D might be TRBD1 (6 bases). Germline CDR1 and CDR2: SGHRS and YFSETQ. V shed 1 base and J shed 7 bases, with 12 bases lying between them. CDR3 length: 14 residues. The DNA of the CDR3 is TGCGCCAGCAGCTTGATACAGGGTGTAAATGAGCAGTTCTTC. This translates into CASSLIQGVNEQFF.

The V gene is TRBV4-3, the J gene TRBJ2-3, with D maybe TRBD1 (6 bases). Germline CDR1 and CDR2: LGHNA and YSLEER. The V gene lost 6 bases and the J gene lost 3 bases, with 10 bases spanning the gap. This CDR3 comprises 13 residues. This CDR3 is CASSSQGTDTQYF. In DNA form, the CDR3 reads TGCGCCAGCAGTTCGCAGGGGACAGATACGCAGTATTTT.

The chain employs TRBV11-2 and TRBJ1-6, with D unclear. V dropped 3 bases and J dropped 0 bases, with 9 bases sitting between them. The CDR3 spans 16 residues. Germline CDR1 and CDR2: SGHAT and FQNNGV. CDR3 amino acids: CASSFYSGSYNSPLHF. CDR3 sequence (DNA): TGTGCCAGCAGCTTCTACAGCGGCTCCTATAATTCACCCCTCCACTTT.